This T cell receptor beta chain was profiled in a study of CD4 T cells in relation to SARS-CoV-2 and coronaviruses. The CDR3 has 15 amino acids. Germline CDR1 SGHRS, CDR2 YFSETQ. The V gene lost 2 bases and the J gene lost 1 base, with 12 bases spanning the gap. The table came from immunoSEQ multiplex PCR; TCRdb's copy has only in-frame clones and leaves some out. The data hold under 70,000 clones, with roughly 85% observed a single time. This clone was counted a few times. Its specificity is unknown. Unexposed donor CD4+ T cells date from about 2011-2018, before the COVID-19 pandemic. Study results and limitations: No crossreactivity against non-spike viral proteins was tested here.

This chain joins TRBV5-1 and TRBJ2-5; D unresolved. Input material: memory CD4+ T cells from PBMCs. This clonotype was sampled from a human donor in good health. CDR3 amino acids: CASSLTGLPQETQYF. The CDR3, as DNA: TGCGCCAGCAGCTTAACCGGGCTCCCCCAAGAGACCCAGTACTTC.